A selection of T cell receptor beta chains follows, all from one sample in a study of shared T cell receptors in the human thymus. Here immunoSEQ multiplex PCR was the method, and the copy in TCRdb shows in-frame clones only, minus some. Here the sample spans over 450,000 clones, approximately 80% being singletons. Another study also made use of these data, one on human thymus T cells.

The sequenced sample was thymocytes. The receptors here all came from a boy younger than two with a congenital heart defect. CDR3s include the opening cysteine and the closing phenylalanine or tryptophan. A D gene is named only where the DNA matches it firmly. A row's size may be missing; if present it is once, few, many or a size class.

clone_size | d_call | j_call | cdr3_length | v_call | cdr3_aa | cdr3_nt
- | - | TRBJ2-5 | 13 | TRBV6-5 | CASSYSNGETQYF | TGTGCCAGCAGTTACTCGAACGGGGAGACCCAGTACTTC
once | - | TRBJ2-7 | 14 | TRBV28 | CASTLRGHPYEQYF | TGTGCCAGCACCCTTAGGGGTCACCCCTACGAGCAGTACTTC
- | - | TRBJ2-7 | 14 | TRBV27 | CASSAPGGQWEQYF | TGTGCCAGCAGTGCCCCGGGGGGCCAATGGGAGCAGTACTTC
- | - | TRBJ1-1 | 14 | TRBV6-5 | CASSKQSPNTEAFF | TGTGCCAGCAGCAAACAGTCCCCGAACACTGAAGCTTTCTTT
- | - | TRBJ2-1 | 18 | TRBV4-3 | CASSQGPLTNPSYNEQFF | TGCGCCAGCAGCCAAGGTCCCCTCACAAACCCCTCCTACAATGAGCAGTTCTTC
- | - | TRBJ2-7 | 15 | TRBV28 | CASGPLPLGVYEQYF | TGTGCCAGCGGCCCCCTGCCCCTTGGAGTGTACGAGCAGTACTTC
- | - | TRBJ1-2 | 16 | TRBV27 | CASSLRSRHPTGGYTF | TGTGCCAGCAGTTTAAGGTCTAGGCACCCGACGGGGGGCTACACCTTC
- | - | TRBJ2-7 | 11 | TRBV2 | CASSVSNEQYF | TGTGCCAGCAGTGTGTCCAACGAGCAGTACTTC
- | TRBD2 | TRBJ2-1 | 15 | TRBV5-6 | CASSLDSGRRNEQFF | TGTGCCAGCAGCTTGGATAGCGGGAGAAGAAATGAGCAGTTCTTC
- | TRBD1 | TRBJ2-7 | 14 | TRBV5-5 | CASAMDRFPYEQYF | TGTGCCAGTGCCATGGACAGGTTCCCTTACGAGCAGTACTTC